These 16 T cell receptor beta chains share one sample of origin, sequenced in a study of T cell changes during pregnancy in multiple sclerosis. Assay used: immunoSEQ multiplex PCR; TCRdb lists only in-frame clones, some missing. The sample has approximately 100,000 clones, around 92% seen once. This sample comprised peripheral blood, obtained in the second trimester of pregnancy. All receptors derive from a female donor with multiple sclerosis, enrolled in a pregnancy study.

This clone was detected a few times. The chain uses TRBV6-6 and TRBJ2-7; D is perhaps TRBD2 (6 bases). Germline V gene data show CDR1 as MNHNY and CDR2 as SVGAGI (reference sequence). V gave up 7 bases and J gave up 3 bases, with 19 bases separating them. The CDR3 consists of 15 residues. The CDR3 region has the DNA TGTGCCAGCAACTCACCGGGACTGACGAACTACGAGCAGTACTTC. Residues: CASNSPGLTNYEQYF.

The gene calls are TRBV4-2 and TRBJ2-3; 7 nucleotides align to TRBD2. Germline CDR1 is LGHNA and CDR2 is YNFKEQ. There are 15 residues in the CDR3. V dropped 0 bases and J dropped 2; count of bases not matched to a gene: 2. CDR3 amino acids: CASSQDAGDTDTQYF. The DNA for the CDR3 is TGTGCCAGCAGCCAAGACGCGGGAGACACAGATACGCAGTATTTT.

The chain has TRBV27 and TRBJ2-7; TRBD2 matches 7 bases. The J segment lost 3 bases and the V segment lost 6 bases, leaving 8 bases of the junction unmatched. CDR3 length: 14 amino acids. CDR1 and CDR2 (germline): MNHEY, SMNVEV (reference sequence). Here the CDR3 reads CASRRAGISYEQYF. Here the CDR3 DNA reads TGTGCCAGCAGACGAGCGGGAATAAGCTACGAGCAGTACTTC.

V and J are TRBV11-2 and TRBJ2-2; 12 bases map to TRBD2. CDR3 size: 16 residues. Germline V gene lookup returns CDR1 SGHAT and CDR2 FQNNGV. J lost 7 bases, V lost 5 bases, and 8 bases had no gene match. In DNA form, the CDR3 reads TGTGCCAGCAGCGTACTAGCGGGAGGACGATACGGGGAGCTGTTTTTT. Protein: CASSVLAGGRYGELFF. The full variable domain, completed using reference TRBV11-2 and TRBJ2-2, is EAGVAQSPRYKIIEKRQSVAFWCNPISGHATLYWYQQILGQGPKLLIQFQNNGVVDDSQLPKDRFSAERLKGVDSTLKIQPAKLEDSAVYLCASSVLAGGRYGELFFGEGSRLTVL.

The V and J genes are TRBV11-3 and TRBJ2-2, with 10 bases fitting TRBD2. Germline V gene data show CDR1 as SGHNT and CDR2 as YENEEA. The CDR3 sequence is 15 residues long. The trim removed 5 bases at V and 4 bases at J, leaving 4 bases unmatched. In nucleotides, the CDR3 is TGTGCCAGCAGCCCCACTAGCGGGGCCACCGGGGAGCTGTTTTTT. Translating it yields CASSPTSGATGELFF.

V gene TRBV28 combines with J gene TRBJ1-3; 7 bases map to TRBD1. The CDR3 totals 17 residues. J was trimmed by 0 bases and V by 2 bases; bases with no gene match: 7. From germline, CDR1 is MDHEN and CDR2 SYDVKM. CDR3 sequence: CASSLKDRRTSGNTIYF. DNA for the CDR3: TGTGCCAGCAGTTTAAAGGACAGGCGGACCTCTGGAAACACCATATATTTT.

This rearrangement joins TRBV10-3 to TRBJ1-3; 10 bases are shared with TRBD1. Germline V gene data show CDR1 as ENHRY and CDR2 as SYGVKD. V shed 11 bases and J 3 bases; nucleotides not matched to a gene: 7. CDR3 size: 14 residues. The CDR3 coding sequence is TGTGCCGCAGTCCGGGACAGGGGTGGAAACACCATATATTTT. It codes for CAAVRDRGGNTIYF.

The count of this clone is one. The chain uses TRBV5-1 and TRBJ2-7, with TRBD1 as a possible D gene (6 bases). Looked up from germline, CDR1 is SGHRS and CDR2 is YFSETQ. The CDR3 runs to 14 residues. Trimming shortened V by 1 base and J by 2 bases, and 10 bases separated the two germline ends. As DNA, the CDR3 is TGCGCCAGCAGCTTGTGGGGGCCTACCTACGAGCAGTACTTC. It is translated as CASSLWGPTYEQYF.

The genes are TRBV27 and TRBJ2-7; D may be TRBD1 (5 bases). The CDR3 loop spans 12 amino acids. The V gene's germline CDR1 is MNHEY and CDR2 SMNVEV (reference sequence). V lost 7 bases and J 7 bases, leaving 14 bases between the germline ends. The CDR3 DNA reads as TGTGCCAGCACCTCCCAGGGTTGGGAGCAGTACTTC. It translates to CASTSQGWEQYF.

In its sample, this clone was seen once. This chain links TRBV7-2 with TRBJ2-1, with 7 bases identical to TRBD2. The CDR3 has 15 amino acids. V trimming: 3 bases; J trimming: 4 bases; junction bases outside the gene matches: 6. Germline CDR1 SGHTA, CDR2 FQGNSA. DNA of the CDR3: TGTGCCAGCAGCTTGAGTGGGGGGGGTTACAATGAGCAGTTCTTC. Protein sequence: CASSLSGGGYNEQFF.

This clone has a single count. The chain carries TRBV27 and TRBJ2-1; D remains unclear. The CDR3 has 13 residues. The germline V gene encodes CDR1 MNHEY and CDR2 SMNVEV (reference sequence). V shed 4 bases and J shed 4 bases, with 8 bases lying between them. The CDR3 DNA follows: TGTGCCAGCAGTTCTTCCGCGTACAATGAGCAGTTCTTC. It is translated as CASSSSAYNEQFF.

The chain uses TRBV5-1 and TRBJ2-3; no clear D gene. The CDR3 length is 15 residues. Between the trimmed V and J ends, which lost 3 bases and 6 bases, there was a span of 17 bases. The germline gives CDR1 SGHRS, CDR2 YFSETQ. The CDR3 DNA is TGCGCCAGCAGCTCTGCGATGTCGGCGGTGGATACGCAGTATTTT. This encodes CASSSAMSAVDTQYF.

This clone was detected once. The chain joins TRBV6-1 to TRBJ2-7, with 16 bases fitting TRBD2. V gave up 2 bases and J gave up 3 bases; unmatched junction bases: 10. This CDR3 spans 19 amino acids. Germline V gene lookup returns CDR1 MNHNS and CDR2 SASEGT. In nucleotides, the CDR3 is TGTGCCAGCAGTGAATTGGCAGGGACTAGCGGGAGGGCCGGCTACGAGCAGTACTTC. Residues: CASSELAGTSGRAGYEQYF.

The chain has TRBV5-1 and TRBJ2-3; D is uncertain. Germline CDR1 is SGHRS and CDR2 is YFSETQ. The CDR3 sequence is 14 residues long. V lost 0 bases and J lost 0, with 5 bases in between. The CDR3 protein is CASSLGASTDTQYF. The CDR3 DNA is TGCGCCAGCAGCTTGGGAGCTAGCACAGATACGCAGTATTTT.

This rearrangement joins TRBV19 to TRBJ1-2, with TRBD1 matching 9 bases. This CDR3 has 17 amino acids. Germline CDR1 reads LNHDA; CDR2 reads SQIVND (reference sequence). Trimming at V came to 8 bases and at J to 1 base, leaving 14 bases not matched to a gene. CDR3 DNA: TGTGCCAGTGACAGGGGGGGCCTCTCCAACCGTAACTATGGCTACACCTTC. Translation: CASDRGGLSNRNYGYTF.

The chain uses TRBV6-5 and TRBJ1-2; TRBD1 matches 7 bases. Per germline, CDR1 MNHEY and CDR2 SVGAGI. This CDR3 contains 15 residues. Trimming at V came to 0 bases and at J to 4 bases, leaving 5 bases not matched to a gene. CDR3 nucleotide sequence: TGTGCCAGCAGTTACTCGCCCGGGACAGCCTATGGCTACACCTTC. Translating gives CASSYSPGTAYGYTF.